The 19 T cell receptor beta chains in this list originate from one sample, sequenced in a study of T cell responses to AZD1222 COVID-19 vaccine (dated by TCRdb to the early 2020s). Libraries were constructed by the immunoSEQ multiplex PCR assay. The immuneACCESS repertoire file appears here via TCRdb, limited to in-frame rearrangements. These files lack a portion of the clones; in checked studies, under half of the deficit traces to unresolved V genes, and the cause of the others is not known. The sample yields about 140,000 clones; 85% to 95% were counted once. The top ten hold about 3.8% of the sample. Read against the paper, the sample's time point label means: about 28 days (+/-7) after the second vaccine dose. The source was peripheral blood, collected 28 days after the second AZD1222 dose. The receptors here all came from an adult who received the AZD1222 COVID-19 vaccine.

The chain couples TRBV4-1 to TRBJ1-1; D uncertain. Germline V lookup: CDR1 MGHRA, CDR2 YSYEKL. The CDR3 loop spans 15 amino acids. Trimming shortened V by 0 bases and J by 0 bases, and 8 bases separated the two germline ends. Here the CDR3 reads CASSQDFGVNTEAFF. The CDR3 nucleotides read TGCGCCAGCAGCCAAGATTTCGGGGTGAACACTGAAGCTTTCTTT.

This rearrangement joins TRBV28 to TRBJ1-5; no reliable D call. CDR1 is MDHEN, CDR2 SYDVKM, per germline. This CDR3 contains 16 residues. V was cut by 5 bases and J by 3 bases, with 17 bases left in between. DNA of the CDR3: TGTGCCAGCAGTCCCCCGGTCCGCCCCTTCAATCAGCCCCAGCATTTT. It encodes CASSPPVRPFNQPQHF.

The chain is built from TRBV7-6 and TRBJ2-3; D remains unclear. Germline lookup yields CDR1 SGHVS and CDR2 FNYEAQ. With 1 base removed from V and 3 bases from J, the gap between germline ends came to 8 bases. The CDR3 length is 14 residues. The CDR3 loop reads CASSLGGLTDTQYF. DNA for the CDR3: TGTGCCAGCAGCTTAGGGGGTTTGACAGATACGCAGTATTTT. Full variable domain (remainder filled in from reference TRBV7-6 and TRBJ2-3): GAGVSQSPRYKVTKRGQDVALRCDPISGHVSLYWYRQALGQGPEFLTYFNYEAQQDKSGLPNDRFSAERPEGSISTLTIQRTEQRDSAMYRCASSLGGLTDTQYFGPGTRLTVL.

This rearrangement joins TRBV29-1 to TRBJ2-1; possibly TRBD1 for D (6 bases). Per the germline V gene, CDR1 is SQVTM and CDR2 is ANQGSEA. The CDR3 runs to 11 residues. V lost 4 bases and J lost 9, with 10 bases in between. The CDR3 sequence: CSVALGGEQFF. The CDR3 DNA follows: TGCAGCGTTGCATTAGGGGGTGAGCAGTTCTTC.

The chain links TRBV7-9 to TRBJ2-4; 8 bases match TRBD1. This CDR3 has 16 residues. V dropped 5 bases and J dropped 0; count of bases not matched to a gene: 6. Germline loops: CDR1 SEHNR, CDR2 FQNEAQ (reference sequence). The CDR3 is CASSQGAGLAKNIQYF. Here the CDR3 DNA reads TGTGCCAGCAGCCAGGGGGCAGGACTAGCCAAAAACATTCAGTACTTC.

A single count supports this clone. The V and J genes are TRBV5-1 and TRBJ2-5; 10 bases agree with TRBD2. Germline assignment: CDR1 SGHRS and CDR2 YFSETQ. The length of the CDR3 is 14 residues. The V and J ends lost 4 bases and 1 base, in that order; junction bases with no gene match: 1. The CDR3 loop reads CASSGLAVQETQYF. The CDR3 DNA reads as TGCGCCAGCAGCGGACTAGCGGTCCAAGAGACCCAGTACTTC.

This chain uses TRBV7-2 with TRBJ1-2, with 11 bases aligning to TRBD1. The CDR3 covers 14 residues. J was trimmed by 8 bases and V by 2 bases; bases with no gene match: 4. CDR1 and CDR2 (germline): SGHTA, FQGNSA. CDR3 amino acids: CASSLTGTGGGYTF. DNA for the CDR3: TGTGCCAGCAGCTTAACCGGGACAGGGGGGGGCTACACCTTC.

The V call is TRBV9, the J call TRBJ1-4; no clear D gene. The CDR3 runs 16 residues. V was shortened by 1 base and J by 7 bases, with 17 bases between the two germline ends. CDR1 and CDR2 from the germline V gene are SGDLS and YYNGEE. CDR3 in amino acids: CASSVSPVEPSEKLFF. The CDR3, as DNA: TGTGCCAGCAGCGTATCCCCGGTCGAGCCTTCTGAAAAACTGTTTTTT. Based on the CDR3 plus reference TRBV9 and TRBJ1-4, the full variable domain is DSGVTQTPKHLITATGQRVTLRCSPRSGDLSVYWYQQSLDQGLQFLIQYYNGEERAKGNILERFSAQQFPDLHSELNLSSLELGDSALYFCASSVSPVEPSEKLFFGSGTQLSVL.

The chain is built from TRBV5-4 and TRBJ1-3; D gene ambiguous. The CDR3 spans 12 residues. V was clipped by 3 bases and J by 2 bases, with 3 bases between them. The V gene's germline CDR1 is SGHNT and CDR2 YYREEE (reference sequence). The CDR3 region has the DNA TGTGCCAGCAGCTCGACTGGAAACACCATATATTTT. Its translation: CASSSTGNTIYF.

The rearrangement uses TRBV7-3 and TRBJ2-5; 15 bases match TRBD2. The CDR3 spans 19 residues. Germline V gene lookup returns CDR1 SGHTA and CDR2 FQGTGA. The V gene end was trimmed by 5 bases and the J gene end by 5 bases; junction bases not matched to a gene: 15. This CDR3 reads CASSPQGGLGTSGRETQYF. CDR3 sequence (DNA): TGTGCCAGCAGCCCACAAGGCGGGTTGGGGACTAGCGGGAGGGAGACCCAGTACTTC.

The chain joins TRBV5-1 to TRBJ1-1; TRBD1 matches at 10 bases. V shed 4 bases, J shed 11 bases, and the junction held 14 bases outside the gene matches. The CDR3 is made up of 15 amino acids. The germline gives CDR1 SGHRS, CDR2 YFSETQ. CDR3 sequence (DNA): TGCGCCAGCAGCCAGCGACAGGGGGCTACCCAAGTTGCTTTCTTT. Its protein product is CASSQRQGATQVAFF.

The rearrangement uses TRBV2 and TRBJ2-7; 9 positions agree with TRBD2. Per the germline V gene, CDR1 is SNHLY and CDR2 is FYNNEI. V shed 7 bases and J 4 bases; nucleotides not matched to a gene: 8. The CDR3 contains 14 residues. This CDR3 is CASTLAGAGYEQYF. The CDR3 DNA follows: TGTGCCAGCACCTTAGCGGGAGCGGGATACGAGCAGTACTTC.

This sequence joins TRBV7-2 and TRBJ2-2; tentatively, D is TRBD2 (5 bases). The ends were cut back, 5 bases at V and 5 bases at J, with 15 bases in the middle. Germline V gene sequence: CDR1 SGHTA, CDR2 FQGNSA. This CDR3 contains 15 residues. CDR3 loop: CASSLNQRRTGELFF. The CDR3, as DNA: TGTGCCAGCAGCCTTAATCAGCGGAGGACCGGGGAGCTGTTTTTT. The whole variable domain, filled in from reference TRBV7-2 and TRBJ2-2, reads GAGVSQSPSNKVTEKGKDVELRCDPISGHTALYWYRQSLGQGLEFLIYFQGNSAPDKSGLPSDRFSAERTGGSVSTLTIQRTQQEDSAVYLCASSLNQRRTGELFFGEGSRLTVL.

Written as DNA, the CDR3 is TGTGCCACCAGTGATCGGCGGGAGGGGACAGGGTTCTATAGCAATCAGCCCCAGCATTTT. It encodes CATSDRREGTGFYSNQPQHF. This chain uses TRBV24-1 with TRBJ1-5; 9 nucleotides match TRBD1. CDR3 length: 20 residues. Per germline, CDR1 KGHDR and CDR2 SFDVKD. Trimming cost V 3 bases and J 0 bases; bases outside gene matches: 14.

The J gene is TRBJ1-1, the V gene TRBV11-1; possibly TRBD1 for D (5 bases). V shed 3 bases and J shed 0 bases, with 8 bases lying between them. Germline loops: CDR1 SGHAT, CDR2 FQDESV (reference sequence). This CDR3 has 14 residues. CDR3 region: CASSLTVLNTEAFF. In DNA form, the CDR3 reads TGTGCCAGCAGCTTGACAGTTTTGAACACTGAAGCTTTCTTT. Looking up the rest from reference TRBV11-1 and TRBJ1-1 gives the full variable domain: EAEVAQSPRYKITEKSQAVAFWCDPISGHATLYWYRQILGQGPELLVQFQDESVVDDSQLPKDRFSAERLKGVDSTLKIQPAELGDSAMYLCASSLTVLNTEAFFGQGTRLTVV.

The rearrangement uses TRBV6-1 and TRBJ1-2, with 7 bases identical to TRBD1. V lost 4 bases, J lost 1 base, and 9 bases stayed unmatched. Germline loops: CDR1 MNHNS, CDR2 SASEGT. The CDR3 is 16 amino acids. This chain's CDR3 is CASSVSTGYFNYGYTF. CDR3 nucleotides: TGTGCCAGCAGTGTATCGACAGGGTATTTTAACTATGGCTACACCTTC.

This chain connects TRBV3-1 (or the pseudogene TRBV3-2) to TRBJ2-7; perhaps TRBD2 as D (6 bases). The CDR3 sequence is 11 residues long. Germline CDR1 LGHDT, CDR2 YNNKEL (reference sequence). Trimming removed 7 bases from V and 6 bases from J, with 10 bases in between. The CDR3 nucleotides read TGTGCCAGCACTGGAGGGAGCGAGCAGTACTTC. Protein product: CASTGGSEQYF.

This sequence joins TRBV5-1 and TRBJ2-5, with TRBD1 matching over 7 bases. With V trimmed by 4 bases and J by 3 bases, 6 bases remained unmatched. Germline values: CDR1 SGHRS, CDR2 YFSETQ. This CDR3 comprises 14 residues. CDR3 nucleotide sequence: TGCGCCAGCAGCACGCCCGGGACAGAAGAGACCCAGTACTTC. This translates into CASSTPGTEETQYF.

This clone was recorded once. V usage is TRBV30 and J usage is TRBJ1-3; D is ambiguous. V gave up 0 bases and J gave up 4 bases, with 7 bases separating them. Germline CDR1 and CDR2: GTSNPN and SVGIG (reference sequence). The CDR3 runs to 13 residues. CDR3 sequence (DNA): TGTGCCTGGAGTGTACTAGGAGGAAACACCATATATTTT. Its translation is CAWSVLGGNTIYF.